Below, 25 T cell receptor beta chains from the same sample are listed, as sequenced in a study of shared clonotypes between healthy human individuals. Naive CD8 populations comprised CD45RO-negative cells positively selected for CCR7, excluding terminally differentiated effector memory CD45RA+ cells. Method: immunoSEQ multiplex PCR; TCRdb's copy keeps in-frame clones and lacks some. The data contain around 1.9 million clones, approximately 92% of them singletons. Specimen: naive CD8+ T cells from PBMCs. These TCRs come from a man younger than 35 in good health. Some clones in this sample may be carry-over from other donors' samples.

J is TRBJ1-2 and V is TRBV6-6; D gene ambiguous. Germline assignment: CDR1 MNHNY and CDR2 SVGAGI (reference sequence). Trimming left V 8 bases short and J 6 bases short, with 13 bases between. CDR3 size: 12 residues. DNA of the CDR3: TGTGCCAGCGGCCCGGGGAGGGATGGCTACACCTTC. This gives the protein CASGPGRDGYTF.

This sequence joins TRBV4-1 and TRBJ2-3; D is ambiguous. The CDR3 totals 13 residues. CDR1 MGHRA and CDR2 YSYEKL come from the germline V gene. Between the trimmed V and J ends, which lost 2 bases and 6 bases, there was a span of 9 bases. CDR3 sequence reads: CASSQTKGDTQYF. The CDR3 coding sequence is TGCGCCAGCAGCCAAACTAAAGGGGATACGCAGTATTTT.

The CDR3 nucleotides are TGTGCCAGTAGTATTTGGGCACGGGACACTGAAGCTTTCTTT. It is translated as CASSIWARDTEAFF. The chain carries TRBV19 and TRBJ1-1; D gene uncertain. The V and J ends lost 3 bases and 3 bases respectively, with 11 bases between them. Germline CDR1 is LNHDA and CDR2 is SQIVND (reference sequence). The CDR3 has 14 amino acids. Variable domain in full (rest from reference TRBV19 and TRBJ1-1): DGGITQSPKYLFRKEGQNVTLSCEQNLNHDAMYWYRQDPGQGLRLIYYSQIVNDFQKGDIAEGYSVSREKKESFPLTVTSAQKNPTAFYLCASSIWARDTEAFFGQGTRLTVV.

The gene calls are TRBV10-2 and TRBJ2-1, with a possible D match to TRBD2 (6 bases). Germline lookup yields CDR1 WSHSY and CDR2 SAAADI. V lost 4 bases and J lost 4, with 17 bases in between. The CDR3 runs to 16 residues. Here the CDR3 reads CASSGLAIQGYNEQFF. In DNA, the CDR3 is TGCGCCAGCAGTGGGCTAGCGATTCAGGGTTACAATGAGCAGTTCTTC.

V usage is TRBV9 and J usage is TRBJ2-1, with 7 bases identical to TRBD2. Trimming cost V 1 base and J 4 bases; bases outside gene matches: 8. The CDR3 covers 16 residues. Looked up from germline, CDR1 is SGDLS and CDR2 is YYNGEE. Written as DNA, the CDR3 is TGTGCCAGCAGCGTAAGGCGGGAGAATTCTTACAATGAGCAGTTCTTC. This sequence encodes CASSVRRENSYNEQFF. Combining the CDR3 with reference TRBV9 and TRBJ2-1 gives the whole variable domain DSGVTQTPKHLITATGQRVTLRCSPRSGDLSVYWYQQSLDQGLQFLIQYYNGEERAKGNILERFSAQQFPDLHSELNLSSLELGDSALYFCASSVRRENSYNEQFFGPGTRLTVL.

The chain carries TRBV4-3 and TRBJ1-1; possibly TRBD1 for D (5 bases). V shed 0 bases and J shed 11 bases, with 10 bases lying between them. The CDR3 contains 12 residues. Germline V gives CDR1 LGHNA, CDR2 YSLEER. The DNA for the CDR3 is TGCGCCAGCAGCCAAGAGGGGCGTCGGGCTTTCTTT. It yields the protein CASSQEGRRAFF.

This clone was counted once. The chain uses TRBV6-5 and TRBJ1-5; TRBD1 is a possible D gene (5 bases). This CDR3 region has 15 residues. The germline CDR1 and CDR2 sequences are MNHEY and SVGAGI. V was clipped by 0 bases and J by 6 bases, with 12 bases between them. The CDR3 loop is CASSYSGQGGQPQHF. As DNA, the CDR3 is TGTGCCAGCAGTTACTCTGGGCAGGGAGGTCAGCCCCAGCATTTT.

The chain uses TRBV7-8 and TRBJ2-7; D is perhaps TRBD2 (6 bases). This CDR3 comprises 17 residues. V was clipped by 2 bases and J by 4 bases, with 21 bases between them. Germline lookup yields CDR1 SGHVS and CDR2 FQNEAQ. The CDR3 loop is CASSLRAGGADLYEQYF. CDR3 nucleotide sequence: TGTGCCAGCAGCTTAAGAGCAGGAGGGGCAGACTTATACGAGCAGTACTTC.

CDR3 amino acids: CASSGRADYGYTF. CDR3 nucleotide sequence: TGTGCCAGCAGTGGCAGGGCGGACTATGGCTACACCTTC. V is TRBV6-1 and J is TRBJ1-2, with D tentatively TRBD1 (5 bases). Germline CDR1 MNHNS, CDR2 SASEGT. The CDR3 has 13 residues. The V end was cut by 4 bases, the J end by 3 bases, with 9 bases between.

V usage is TRBV28 and J usage is TRBJ2-1; D remains unclear. Between the trimmed V and J ends, which lost 7 bases and 8 bases, there was a span of 9 bases. The length of the CDR3 is 11 residues. CDR1 and CDR2 (germline): MDHEN, SYDVKM. The CDR3 here is CASNNGYEQFF. The CDR3 DNA follows: TGTGCCAGCAATAATGGCTATGAGCAGTTCTTC.

The J gene is TRBJ2-5, the V gene TRBV10-1, with 9 bases fitting TRBD2. V lost 8 bases and J lost 9; bases outside the gene matches: 10. CDR3 length equals 13 residues. Germline loops: CDR1 WNHNN, CDR2 SYGVQD (reference sequence). CDR3 loop: CASSPGLANPQYF. As DNA, the CDR3 is TGCGCCAGCTCTCCGGGACTAGCTAATCCCCAGTACTTC.

DNA for the CDR3: TGTGCCAGCAGCCCCCCCTGGAGCGACGAGCAGTACTTC. The encoded protein is CASSPPWSDEQYF. This chain links TRBV9 with TRBJ2-7; no definite D call. The CDR3 runs to 13 residues. Germline CDR1 and CDR2: SGDLS and YYNGEE. The ends were cut back, 4 bases at V and 5 bases at J, with 13 bases in the middle.

The chain has TRBV29-1 and TRBJ2-1, with 9 bases lining up with TRBD1. Trimming took 7 bases from V and 0 from J; bases not matched to a gene: 1. CDR1 is SQVTM and CDR2 is ANQGSEA in the germline V gene. The CDR3 length is 13 residues. CDR3 in DNA: TGCAGCGCGGACAGGGGCTCCTACAATGAGCAGTTCTTC. Residues: CSADRGSYNEQFF.

As for this clone: This specimen includes other DNA sequences encoding the same CDR3. The chain couples TRBV27 to TRBJ2-7; D gene unclear. The germline CDR1 and CDR2 sequences are MNHEY and SMNVEV (reference sequence). The ends were cut back, 3 bases at V and 3 bases at J, with 9 bases in the middle. This CDR3 contains 13 residues. This CDR3 is CASSLTQSYEQYF. The CDR3 nucleotides read TGTGCCAGCAGTTTGACCCAGAGCTACGAGCAGTACTTC.

The gene calls are TRBV10-1 and TRBJ2-7; D is possibly TRBD2 (5 bases). V dropped 4 bases and J dropped 2 bases, with 18 bases sitting between them. Germline loops: CDR1 WNHNN, CDR2 SYGVQD (reference sequence). The CDR3 loop spans 16 amino acids. The DNA of the CDR3 is TGCGCCAGCAGTGGATTTAGCGTGGTGGGCGCCTACGAGCAGTACTTC. As protein: CASSGFSVVGAYEQYF.

The chain uses TRBV7-6 and TRBJ2-1; 12 bases fit TRBD2. The CDR3 extends over 18 amino acids. Per germline, CDR1 SGHVS and CDR2 FNYEAQ. Trimming removed 2 bases from V and 0 bases from J; junction bases left unmatched: 5. CDR3 DNA: TGTGCCAGCAGCTTAACTAGCGGGGGGTTCAGCTCCTACAATGAGCAGTTCTTC. As protein: CASSLTSGGFSSYNEQFF.

The V and J genes are TRBV7-2 and TRBJ1-5; D not resolved. Deletions cut 5 bases from V and 3 bases from J, with 17 bases between. CDR3 size: 16 residues. Germline CDR1 reads SGHTA; CDR2 reads FQGNSA. The CDR3 loop is CASSLSLGRNNQPQHF. The DNA for the CDR3 is TGTGCCAGCAGCCTCTCACTCGGACGGAACAATCAGCCCCAGCATTTT.

This clone has just one count. The V and J genes are TRBV27 and TRBJ1-5; possible D gene TRBD1, 6 bases. The CDR3 is made up of 14 amino acids. Germline assignment: CDR1 MNHEY and CDR2 SMNVEV (reference sequence). Trimming shortened V by 5 bases and J by 6 bases, and 14 bases separated the two germline ends. The CDR3 reads CASSMLTGIQPQHF. The CDR3, as DNA: TGTGCCAGCAGTATGCTTACAGGGATTCAGCCCCAGCATTTT.

V and J are TRBV5-6 and TRBJ2-1, with TRBD2 matching over 14 bases. Germline V CDR1 and CDR2: SGHDT, YYEEEE. The V and J ends lost 2 bases and 6 bases, in that order; junction bases with no gene match: 4. This CDR3 comprises 16 residues. The CDR3 DNA sequence: TGTGCCAGCAGCTTTAGCGGACTAGCGGGAGGCAATGAGCAGTTCTTC. It encodes CASSFSGLAGGNEQFF. Combining the CDR3 with reference TRBV5-6 and TRBJ2-1 gives the whole variable domain DAGVTQSPTHLIKTRGQQVTLRCSPKSGHDTVSWYQQALGQGPQFIFQYYEEEERQRGNFPDRFSGHQFPNYSSELNVNALLLGDSALYLCASSFSGLAGGNEQFFGPGTRLTVL.

This chain uses TRBV6-6 with TRBJ2-7; D may correspond to TRBD1 or TRBD2 (5 bases each). CDR1 and CDR2 from the germline V gene are MNHNY and SVGAGI (reference sequence). The length of the CDR3 is 11 residues. Trimming stripped 10 bases from V and 3 bases from J, with 10 bases between. CDR3 protein: CATGRVYEQYF. The CDR3 nucleotides are TGTGCCACGGGGCGGGTCTACGAGCAGTACTTC.

This clone was counted a single time. The chain has TRBV4-1 and TRBJ2-2, with D unresolved. CDR3 size: 15 residues. CDR1 and CDR2 from the germline V gene are MGHRA and YSYEKL. The V end lost 4 bases, the J end lost 1 base, and 10 bases lay between the germline ends. The CDR3 DNA reads as TGCGCCAGCAGCCCAGATGCCAGGAACACCGGGGAGCTGTTTTTT. Protein product: CASSPDARNTGELFF.

The genes are TRBV27 and TRBJ2-4; weak D call: TRBD2 (6 bases). Germline V lookup: CDR1 MNHEY, CDR2 SMNVEV (reference sequence). This CDR3 has 16 amino acids. V lost 2 bases, J lost 0 bases, and 11 bases lay in between. For the CDR3, the DNA is TGTGCCAGCAGTTTAAGGGCGGGGATAGCCAAAAACATTCAGTACTTC. Translation gives CASSLRAGIAKNIQYF.

The chain is built from TRBV29-1 and TRBJ2-7, with TRBD2 identical over 10 bases. The length of the CDR3 is 13 residues. V lost 7 bases, J lost 5 bases, and 8 bases stayed unmatched. CDR1 is SQVTM and CDR2 is ANQGSEA in the germline V gene. This chain's CDR3 is CSGRSSGRNEQYF. The CDR3 bases are TGCAGCGGGAGAAGTAGCGGGAGGAACGAGCAGTACTTC.

This clone was detected a few times. The sample carries other DNA sequences with the same CDR3. The chain carries TRBV28 and TRBJ2-7; D is unclear. The germline V gene encodes CDR1 MDHEN and CDR2 SYDVKM. The CDR3 runs 12 residues. V was clipped by 3 bases and J by 2 bases, with 5 bases between them. The CDR3 sequence is CASSLSPYEQYF. CDR3 bases: TGTGCCAGCAGTTTGAGTCCCTACGAGCAGTACTTC.

In its sample, this clone was seen once. The gene calls are TRBV28 and TRBJ2-3, with unresolved D. Trimming cost V 6 bases and J 4 bases, with 17 bases left between them. The CDR3 runs to 15 residues. CDR1 and CDR2 (germline): MDHEN, SYDVKM. CDR3 residues: CASSQTATLADTQYF. The CDR3 DNA follows: TGTGCCAGCAGCCAAACGGCTACCTTGGCAGATACGCAGTATTTT.